This TCR beta chain is drawn from a study of T cell repertoires in breast cancer (dated by TCRdb to 2016 to 2017). In terms of the full investigation: Samples profiled in the study came from tumors, lymph nodes and peripheral blood lymphocytes of breast cancer patients, along with peripheral blood from healthy control donors. The study reasoned that TCRs shared between breast cancer patients would target shared antigens, given breast cancer's low mutational burden and rare common mutations. Most of the 20 to 25 patient tumors analyzed for shared TCRs were ER+/PR+. The controls were nine healthy donors whose age range was similar to that of the patients. Blood samples were separated by Ficoll, whereas tumor-free lymph nodes were processed without any enzymatic digestion. Tumors and tumor-involved lymph nodes were minced and digested with Liberase and DNase, then filtered through 70-um and 40-um filters. On average, sequencing produced roughly 470,000 sequences per sample, which came to 9 to 10 reads per input cell. The study at large found these results: Shared TCRs were encoded by various nucleotide sequences, which suggests selection and expansion based on antigen. Genuine antitumor clones may have been missed because singleton TCRs were discarded and only part of each tumor was sampled. Compared with tumor-free nodes, tumor-involved sentinel lymph nodes shared about fourfold more TCRs with matched tumor repertoires (about 8.3% versus 1.9%). Fewer than 20 TCR pairs were shared across seven or more patient tumors and rarely found in control blood, suggesting possible tumor specificity. TRBV7 predominated among the shared TCRs, which could possibly reflect tumor recognition or a mispriming bias from eight TRBV7 primers. Emulsion RT-PCR was regarded as qualitative rather than quantitative, because clone recovery was skewed by transcript abundance and primer differences.

Relative to its sample, this clonotype is medium-sized (0.01 to 0.1%). Its antigen target is currently unknown. Base qualities were left out, and no much larger clone turns up one base away. To analyze paired alpha-beta TCRs of CD8+ T cells, the study used an expanded emulsion RT-PCR method with primers covering all TCR V genes. CD8+ T cells were isolated with a CD8 positive selection kit and were then incubated overnight in 8.5 to 10 IU/mL IL-2 prior to emulsion RT-PCR. For this chain, trimming is 5 bases at the V end and 3 bases at the J end, and the number of junction bases without a gene match is 2. Via the germline V gene, CDR1 is ENHRY and CDR2 SYGVKD. The CDR3 starts with the cysteine, ends with the phenylalanine, and has 15 residues. Only the CDR3 region is kept as DNA, spanning 45 bases read in frame from base 1. Library method: emulsion pairing. A second nested PCR with blocking oligos suppressed unpaired genes, then a third nested PCR added Illumina adaptors and barcodes. Between about 5,000 and 270,000 T cells, along with C-region, Stepout and V-region primers, were included in each emulsion RT-PCR master mix. The emulsions were generated using the Micellula Emulsion and Purification Kit, and the RT-PCR was run with Qiagen OneStep RT-PCR reagents. Pooled libraries were sequenced on an Illumina MiSeq with paired-end 2 x 250 reads. As for the original processing: Read pairs were joined in Galaxy and clipped at the engineered overlap into separate alpha and beta files, and reads that were not clipped were discarded. Alpha-beta pairs were assigned with CompleteTCR, a MiTCR-based pipeline that links chains sharing read cluster identifiers using an R script. TCR sequences observed only once, about 1-3.4%, were removed as potential sequencing errors. TCRdb trimmed public reads at Q25 via fastp, called clones via MiXCR and kept in-frame beta chains. Merged by CDR3 protein, the rows form single entries marked with the most common genes and DNA. TCRdb, not the authors, supplied the V and J calls. Within this sample are under 5,500 distinct CDR3 sequences, with 35% of them counted one time only. The ten largest clones add up to roughly a third of the sample.

The source is a pool of human donors with breast cancer or a healthy control (not recorded which). The sequenced sample was CD8+ T cells. Recombination joined TRBV10-3 with TRBJ2-5; a stretch of 14 junction bases matches TRBD2. The CDR3: CAISSGLAGEETQYF. The DNA is as follows: TGTGCCATCAGTTCGGGACTAGCGGGAGAAGAGACCCAGTACTTC.